Included here is one TCR beta chain sequence, with context. Its specificity is not known. This entry is derived from a study of a mutant IDH1 vaccine in newly diagnosed glioma. Study at large: Vaccines began 4-6 weeks after radiotherapy alone, or with temozolomide cycles.

Profiling relied on immunoSEQ multiplex PCR, and the TCRdb table lists in-frame clones only, not all of them. The repertoire holds 50,000 to 65,000 clones, 80% to 85% seen once, with more than 3% in the top ten. Points from the study as a whole: Pseudoprogression seemingly bore no relation to changes in top peripheral T cell clonotypes.

The time point: week 47, end of study. All doses held 300 ug of mutant IDH1 20-mer peptide, with topical imiquimod. The J segment lost 8 bases and the V segment lost 5 bases, leaving 7 bases of the junction unmatched. The CDR3 is made up of 15 amino acids. Source: PBMCs, taken from a glioma patient whose treatment included an IDH1 peptide vaccine. This sequence originates from a woman between 50 and 59 years old with glioma. The V call is TRBV23-1, the J call TRBJ1-6; 9 bases match TRBD1. TRBV23-1 is an ORF, and what it does is uncertain. DNA for the CDR3: TGCGCCAGCAGTTGCCGGACAGGGGAGGATTCACCCCTCCACTTT. Amino acid sequence: CASSCRTGEDSPLHF.